This TCR beta chain derives from a study of cytomegalovirus exposure and HLA in healthy donors. Study outcomes and limitations: The study flagged around 150 TCR beta chains as cytomegalovirus-associated.

The CDR3 spans 19 residues. V shed 4 bases and J 4 bases; nucleotides not matched to a gene: 14. Germline CDR1 is SGHDT and CDR2 is YYEEEE. In regard to this clone: Its antigen is not identified.

The PCR employed 60 Vbeta primers together with 13 Jbeta primers. Produced via immunoSEQ multiplex PCR; TCRdb's table is partial and in-frame only. Of roughly 100,000 clones in the sample, 76% are singletons; the top ten hold about 5.4%. The rearrangement links TRBV5-6 to TRBJ2-6; 10 bases are a match to TRBD1. Sequenced input: PBMCs. The receptor was isolated from a young woman in good health and CMV-seropositive. CDR3 protein: CASSVEGQGISLGANVLTF. CDR3 nucleotide sequence: TGTGCCAGCAGCGTGGAGGGACAGGGGATTTCTCTCGGGGCCAACGTCCTGACTTTC.